These T cell receptor beta chains were read from a single sample in a study of T-cell reconstitution after alpha-beta-depleted transplantation in children. TCRdb independently ran MiXCR on the PCR reads; one entry per CDR3 protein. The data show about 440,000 distinct CDR3 sequences, around 46% seen once. The specimen comprised PBMCs, sampled before TCRalphabeta/CD19-depleted stem cell transplant. The receptor source for this set is a girl aged 2 to 9 with aplastic anemia, due to receive a stem cell transplant. Each CDR3 is given with its conserved first and last residue. Each record gives: V gene, J gene, D gene, clone size, CDR3 DNA, CDR3 protein. D genes are given only for firm matches. Clone size is stated in some rows and not others, as once, few, many or a class when expanded.

TRBV12-3/TRBV12-4	TRBJ1-5	.	.	TGTGCCAGCAGGGTCGGGGGGCCGGGCAATCAGCCCCAGCATTTT	CASRVGGPGNQPQHF
TRBV7-8	TRBJ2-1	TRBD2	many	TGTGCCAGCACCTGGACTAGCGGTGACAATGAGCAGTTCTTC	CASTWTSGDNEQFF
TRBV5-6	TRBJ2-1	TRBD2	many	TGTGCCAGCAGCCGGATGACTAGCGGGAGCTCCTACAATGAGCAGTTCTTC	CASSRMTSGSSYNEQFF
TRBV7-2	TRBJ2-7	.	.	TGTGCCAGCAGCGCCTCGGGACACTTCTCCTACGAGCAGTACTTC	CASSASGHFSYEQYF
TRBV15	TRBJ2-7	.	.	TGTGCCACCAGCAGAGACCGGAGCGAGTCCTACGAGCAGTACTTC	CATSRDRSESYEQYF
TRBV29-1	TRBJ1-1	.	many	TGCAGCGTTGACAGGGAAGATAGCACTGAAGCTTTCTTT	CSVDREDSTEAFF
TRBV3-1	TRBJ2-1	TRBD1	.	TGTGCCAGCAGCCCCCGGACAGGGGGGGGATACAATGAGCAGTTCTTC	CASSPRTGGGYNEQFF
TRBV29-1	TRBJ1-3	.	many	TGCAGCGTTGACGGCTCTGGAAACACCATATATTTT	CSVDGSGNTIYF
TRBV5-1	TRBJ2-3	.	many	TGCGCCAGCAGCTTGGCGACAGTCGGAGATACGCAGTATTTT	CASSLATVGDTQYF
TRBV20-1	TRBJ2-7	.	.	TGCAGTGCTACTAGGGTCCCCCATCTTTACGAGCAGTACTTC	CSATRVPHLYEQYF
TRBV7-2	TRBJ2-7	TRBD2	.	TGTGCCAGCAGCTCCAGCCCCCTAGCGGGGTCCTACGAGCAGTACTTC	CASSSSPLAGSYEQYF
TRBV20-1	TRBJ2-7	TRBD1	few	TGCAGTGCGTCGCGGACAGGGCCCTCCTACGAGCAGTACTTC	CSASRTGPSYEQYF
TRBV18	TRBJ1-1	.	.	TGTGCCAGCTCACCACCGATAGCGAACACTGAAGCTTTCTTT	CASSPPIANTEAFF
TRBV13	TRBJ1-6	.	many	TGTGCCAGCAGCTTACGTGGGCACTATAATTCACCCCTCCACTTT	CASSLRGHYNSPLHF
TRBV6-1	TRBJ2-7	.	.	TGTGCCAGCAGCACGGGACTCCCGAGCTCCTACGAGCAGTACTTC	CASSTGLPSSYEQYF
TRBV5-1	TRBJ2-3	.	few	TGCGCCAGCAGCCCGACTACTAGCACAGATACGCAGTATTTT	CASSPTTSTDTQYF
TRBV7-2	TRBJ2-7	TRBD2	few	TGTGCCAGCAGCTTAGGACGGACTAGCGGGAGACTCGAGCAGTACTTC	CASSLGRTSGRLEQYF
TRBV29-1	TRBJ2-7	TRBD1	.	TGCAGCGTTGATACAGGGGGCTCCTACGAGCAGTACTTC	CSVDTGGSYEQYF
TRBV3-1	TRBJ2-7	TRBD2	.	TGTGCCAGCAGCCAAGTATCCGGCGGGAGATACCACGAGCAGTACTTC	CASSQVSGGRYHEQYF
TRBV27	TRBJ1-1	TRBD1	few	TGTGAAGCTGGGACAGGGATGAACACTGAAGCTTTCTTT	CEAGTGMNTEAFF
TRBV18	TRBJ1-1	.	.	TGTGCCAGCTCCGGAAAGGGGGACACTGAAGCTTTCTTT	CASSGKGDTEAFF
TRBV5-1	TRBJ2-3	.	few	TGCGCCAGCAGCGAGCAACTAGCTGCAGATACGCAGTATTTT	CASSEQLAADTQYF
TRBV12-3/TRBV12-4	TRBJ2-7	.	many	TGTGCCAGCAGTTTCGCCAGGGGAGAGCAGTACTTC	CASSFARGEQYF
TRBV7-9	TRBJ1-6	.	many	TGTGCCAGCAGCCACGACAGTTATAATTCACCCCTCCACTTT	CASSHDSYNSPLHF
TRBV3-1	TRBJ2-1	TRBD2	many	TGTGCCAGCAGCCAAGATTTCAGGACTAGCCCTCAATTCAACTCCTACAATGAGCAGTTCTTC	CASSQDFRTSPQFNSYNEQFF
TRBV20-1	TRBJ2-2	.	.	TGCAGTGCTCGCAGGGAGATGTCGGACACCGGGGAGCTGTTTTTT	CSARREMSDTGELFF
TRBV7-9	TRBJ2-7	TRBD2	many	TGTGCCAGCCTAGCGGGCGACTACGAGCAGTACTTC	CASLAGDYEQYF
TRBV5-1	TRBJ1-1	.	many	TGCGCCAGCAGCTTTGGACTGTGGGGCACTGAAGCTTTCTTT	CASSFGLWGTEAFF
TRBV20-1	TRBJ2-5	TRBD2	.	TGCAGTGCGAAAGTCTCTGGGGGGAGGGGTATAAAGACCCAGTACTTC	CSAKVSGGRGIKTQYF
TRBV20-1	TRBJ2-7	.	.	TGCAGTGCTAGGCGAAGAGACGAGCAGTACTTC	CSARRRDEQYF
TRBV7-2	TRBJ2-3	.	.	TGTGCCAGCAGCTCGCGGGACTGGAGTTCCACAGATACGCAGTATTTT	CASSSRDWSSTDTQYF